Here is one T cell receptor (beta chain) with its context. Its specificity is not known. This record belongs to a study of T cell responses to AZD1222 COVID-19 vaccine. Profiling relied on immunoSEQ multiplex PCR, and the TCRdb table lists in-frame clones only, not all of them. The sample contains 120,000 to 150,000 clones, more than 85% of which appear only once. The CDR3 loop spans 15 amino acids. Study findings and constraints: Targeting of unmutated variant regions was reportedly seen in nearly half of spike-specific TCRs. The repertoires were collected only after the peak T cell response. Donors were chiefly white British, with a greater number of females, and clonal diversity was perhaps underestimated.

The gene calls are TRBV1 and TRBJ2-7; the table assigns TRBD2, which was not confirmed against the DNA. TRBV1 represents a pseudogene. The clonotype was recovered from an adult who received the AZD1222 COVID-19 vaccine. The sample here was peripheral blood, taken 28 days after the second AZD1222 dose. DNA for the CDR3: TGCACCAGCAGCCAAAAACGGGATCCCTCCTACGAGCAGTACTTC. Its translation: CTSSQKRDPSYEQYF.